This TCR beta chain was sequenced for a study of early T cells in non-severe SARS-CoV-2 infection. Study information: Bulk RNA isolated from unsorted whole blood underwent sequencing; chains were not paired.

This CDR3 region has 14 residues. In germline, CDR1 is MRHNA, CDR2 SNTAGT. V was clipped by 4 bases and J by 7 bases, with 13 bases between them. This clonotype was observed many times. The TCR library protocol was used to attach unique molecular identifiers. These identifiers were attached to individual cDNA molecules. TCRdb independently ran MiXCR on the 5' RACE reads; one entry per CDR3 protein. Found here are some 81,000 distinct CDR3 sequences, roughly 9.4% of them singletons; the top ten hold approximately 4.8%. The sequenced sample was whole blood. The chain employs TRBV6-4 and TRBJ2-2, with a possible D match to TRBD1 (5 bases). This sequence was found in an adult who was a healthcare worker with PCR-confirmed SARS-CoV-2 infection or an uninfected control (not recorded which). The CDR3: CASSGSPGNGELFF. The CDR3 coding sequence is TGTGCCAGCAGTGGATCCCCAGGGAACGGGGAGCTGTTTTTT.